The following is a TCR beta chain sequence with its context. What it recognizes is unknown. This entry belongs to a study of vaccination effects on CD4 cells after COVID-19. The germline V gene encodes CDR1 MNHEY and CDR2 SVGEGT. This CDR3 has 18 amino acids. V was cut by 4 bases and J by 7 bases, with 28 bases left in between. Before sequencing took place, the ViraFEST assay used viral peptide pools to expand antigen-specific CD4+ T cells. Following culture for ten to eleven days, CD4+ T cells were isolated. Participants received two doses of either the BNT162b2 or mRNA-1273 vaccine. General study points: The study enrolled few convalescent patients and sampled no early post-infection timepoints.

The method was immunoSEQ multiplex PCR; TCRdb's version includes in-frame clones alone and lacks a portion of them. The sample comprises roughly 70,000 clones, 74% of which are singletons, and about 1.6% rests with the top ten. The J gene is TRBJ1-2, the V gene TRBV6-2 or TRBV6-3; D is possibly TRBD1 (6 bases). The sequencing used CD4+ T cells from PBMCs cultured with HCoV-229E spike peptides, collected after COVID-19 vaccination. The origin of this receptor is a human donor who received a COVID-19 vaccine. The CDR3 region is CASSSPRDTLTERGGYTF. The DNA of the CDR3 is TGTGCCAGCAGTTCCCCTCGGGACACCCTGACGGAAAGAGGTGGCTACACCTTC.